This T cell receptor (beta chain) was observed in a study of blood T cell repertoires in COVID-19. Across the study: The samples span acute and convalescent COVID-19 from the United States, Italy and Spain.

Germline V lookup: CDR1 SGHTA, CDR2 FQGNSA. V was clipped by 5 bases and J by 8 bases; unmatched bases: 16. The CDR3 is 17 residues long. The method was immunoSEQ multiplex PCR; TCRdb's version includes in-frame clones alone and lacks a portion of them. The sample includes approximately 60,000 clones, roughly 80% of them seen just once. V is TRBV7-2 and J is TRBJ2-1; TRBD2 agrees at 9 bases. This TCR was sampled from a man in his 60s with acute or convalescent COVID-19. Specimen: peripheral blood. The CDR3, as DNA: TGTGCCAGCAGCCGCGATAGGTTTAGCGGGAGCTCCGATGAGCAGTTCTTC. As protein: CASSRDRFSGSSDEQFF.